This T cell receptor beta chain was captured by sequencing in a study of shared clonotypes between healthy human individuals. Study background: A donor's plate count was three for CD4 naive and three for CD4 memory; CD8 naive had two and CD8 memory one.

Per sorted-subset replicate PCR, input was approximately 210 ng DNA, representing about 29,000 T cell genomes. Profiled with immunoSEQ multiplex PCR; TCRdb holds only in-frame clones, not every one. This table holds 2 million to 3 million clones, approximately 93% found once. The germline V gene has CDR1 SGHRS and CDR2 YFSETQ. The CDR3 covers 16 residues. With 4 bases removed from V and 12 bases from J, the gap between germline ends came to 28 bases. Concerning this clone itself: The target antigen is unknown.

Study findings and constraints: Clonotypes shared by all four sorted-subset donors had higher generation probabilities than non-shared clonotypes. Sequencing depth was predicted to influence how clonotypes are shared among donors.

The receptor was derived from a man between 18 and 29 years old in good health. Some clones in this sample may be carry-over from other donors' samples. The chain combines TRBV5-1 with TRBJ1-2; the D gene is possibly TRBD1 (6 bases). Sequencing was done on a sample of naive CD4+ T cells from PBMCs. Subset in this sample: CD45RA+ positively selected. The CDR3 loop reads CASSLGTPGTTSQDTF. For the CDR3, the DNA is TGCGCCAGCAGCCTGGGGACACCCGGGACGACGTCCCAGGACACCTTC.